This T cell receptor beta chain came from a study of PD-1 blockade in mismatch repair-deficient tumors. Study-level background: All were previously treated, progressing patients with approximately 11 mismatch repair-deficient cancer types. General study results and limits: Tumor-resident clones, often undetectable pretreatment in blood, expanded then contracted after pembrolizumab.

Germline assignment: CDR1 SGHRS and CDR2 YFSETQ. The CDR3 extends over 16 amino acids. V lost 4 bases and J lost 2; bases outside the gene matches: 6. Comments on this clone: The antigen remains unidentified.

Mismatch repair deficiency was confirmed in all patients, by PCR or immunohistochemistry. Profiled with immunoSEQ multiplex PCR; TCRdb holds only in-frame clones, not every one. Of around 38,000 clones in the sample, 70% to 80% were seen once. The V gene is TRBV5-1, the J gene TRBJ1-3, with TRBD1 matching 10 bases. The TCR comes from an adult with mismatch repair-deficient cancer. The sample consisted of peripheral blood, taken 4 weeks after starting pembrolizumab. This chain's CDR3 is CASSLGQGNPGNTIYF. CDR3 in DNA: TGCGCCAGCAGCCTGGGACAGGGGAATCCTGGAAACACCATATATTTT.